This T cell receptor (beta chain) was sequenced during a study of blood T cell repertoires in COVID-19. The wider study: The study drew acute and convalescent COVID-19 samples from the United States, Italy and Spain. PBMCs, B-cell-depleted T cells, or T cells were the source of the cDNA or gDNA that made up the material.

In the authors' methods: Quantification of nucleated cells was approximated via reference gene primer amplification. TCRdb keeps only in-frame clones here, not all; method: immunoSEQ multiplex PCR. The V and J calls and clone size come from that table; D and trimming were worked out from the DNA. The sample includes approximately 61,000 clones, around 85% seen only once; the top ten take around 15%. Germline V gives CDR1 SGHKS, CDR2 YYEKEE (reference sequence). The CDR3 has 16 residues. The V segment lost 5 bases and the J segment 0 bases; nucleotides outside the gene matches: 9. Source material: peripheral blood. The chain joins TRBV5-5 to TRBJ1-1, with 8 nucleotides matching TRBD1. The TCR comes from a human donor in a cohort sampled during active COVID-19. The CDR3 region is CASRFRQGTMNTEAFF. In DNA, the CDR3 is TGTGCCAGCAGATTTCGACAGGGGACCATGAACACTGAAGCTTTCTTT.